This is a list of T cell receptor beta chains from one sample in a study of T cells in Graves' hyperthyroidism and ophthalmopathy. TCRdb called the multiplex PCR reads again in MiXCR, with one record for every CDR3 protein. The data contain around 570,000 distinct CDR3 sequences, less than 20% of them singletons. What was sequenced was blood. The origin of the receptors is a man aged 40-50 years with Graves' ophthalmopathy. The CDR3 runs from the conserved cysteine through the conserved F or W. Fields, in order: J gene, V gene, D gene, clone size, CDR3 DNA, CDR3 protein. The D gene is left open where the match is weak. Not every row has a clone size; where given, it reads once, few, many or a size class.

>TRBJ2-7|TRBV7-9|.|many
TGTGCCAGCAGCTTCGAGGGGGAGCAGTACTTC
CASSFEGEQYF
>TRBJ2-3|TRBV30|.|many
TGTGCCTGGAGGGGCTTCACAGATACGCAGTATTTT
CAWRGFTDTQYF
>TRBJ1-4|TRBV3-1|.|many
TGTGCCAGCAGCCAAGAGGTGGGGGCGAATGAAAAACTGTTTTTT
CASSQEVGANEKLFF
>TRBJ1-1|TRBV29-1|.|many
TGCAGCGTTGGGTCAGGGTTCACTGAAGCTTTCTTT
CSVGSGFTEAFF
>TRBJ1-5|TRBV28|.|few
TGTGCCAGCAGTTTGTGGCTATCCACCTTTAGCAATCAGCCCCAGCATTTT
CASSLWLSTFSNQPQHF
>TRBJ2-3|TRBV3-1|.|many
TGTGCCAGCAGCCAAGAAGGGACGCAGTATTTT
CASSQEGTQYF
>TRBJ1-4|TRBV6-2/TRBV6-3|.|.
TGTGCCAGCGCGAACTTGGGGGGATCAACTAATGAAAAACTGTTTTTT
CASANLGGSTNEKLFF
>TRBJ2-1|TRBV6-1|.|many
TGTGCCAGCAGTACATACGAGCGAGATGAGCAGTTCTTC
CASSTYERDEQFF
>TRBJ1-1|TRBV11-1|.|many
TGTGCCAGCAGCTGGGGGGTGTTGACTGAAGCTTTCTTT
CASSWGVLTEAFF
>TRBJ2-7|TRBV4-1|TRBD1|.
TGCGCCAGCAGCCAAGTGGACAGGACTGACTACGAGCAGTACTTC
CASSQVDRTDYEQYF
>TRBJ2-3|TRBV11-2|TRBD2|.
TGTGCCAGCAGCTTCGCCCTAGCGGGAGGAATAGATACGCAGTATTTT
CASSFALAGGIDTQYF
>TRBJ1-2|TRBV2|TRBD1|.
TGTGCCAGCACCCCGACAGGGCTCGGAGGCTACACCTTC
CASTPTGLGGYTF
>TRBJ2-2|TRBV20-1|.|.
TGCAGTGCTAGAGATCGGGGACACCGCGCGAACACCGGGGAGCTGTTTTTT
CSARDRGHRANTGELFF
>TRBJ2-1|TRBV6-1|TRBD2|.
TGTGCCAGCAGTAGGGTAGCGGGGTCGAGCTCCTACAATGAGCAGTTCTTC
CASSRVAGSSSYNEQFF
>TRBJ2-7|TRBV27|TRBD2|.
TGTGCCAGCAGTTCCCCCCAGACTAGCTTCTACGAGCAGTACTTC
CASSSPQTSFYEQYF
>TRBJ1-2|TRBV12-3/TRBV12-4|.|many
TGTGCCAGCAGTTTCGACGGCTATGGCTACACCTTC
CASSFDGYGYTF
>TRBJ1-1|TRBV28|.|many
TGTGCCAGCAGTCTGCGGCACAGAGAAGCTTTCTTT
CASSLRHREAFF
>TRBJ1-2|TRBV18|TRBD1|many
TGTGCCAGCTCACCGACAGGGGGAACTGACTATGGCTACACCTTC
CASSPTGGTDYGYTF
>TRBJ1-5|TRBV6-1|.|few
TGTGCCAGCAGTGAAGGAGGGTGGACAAACAGCAATCAGCCCCAGCATTTT
CASSEGGWTNSNQPQHF
>TRBJ2-7|TRBV2|.|few
TGTGCCAGCAGTGAAGCGCTTGGCAGGGGTCACGAGCAGTACTTC
CASSEALGRGHEQYF
>TRBJ2-3|TRBV6-2/TRBV6-3|.|.
TGTGCCAGCAGTTACTCGGACAGCTCTAGCACAGATACGCAGTATTTT
CASSYSDSSSTDTQYF
>TRBJ1-1|TRBV12-3/TRBV12-4|.|few
TGTGCCAGCAGTTTCCGGCGGCTCACTGAAGCTTTCTTT
CASSFRRLTEAFF
>TRBJ1-6|TRBV7-2|.|.
TGTGCCAGCAGCTTAAGGGGGTCCTATAATTCACCCCTCCACTTT
CASSLRGSYNSPLHF
>TRBJ1-2|TRBV29-1|TRBD1|few
TGCAGCGTTCCAGGGGGCGCTTATGGCTACACCTTC
CSVPGGAYGYTF
>TRBJ1-5|TRBV12-3/TRBV12-4|.|once
TGTGCCAGCAGTTTTAACGGGGAACAGCCCCAGCATTTT
CASSFNGEQPQHF
>TRBJ1-1|TRBV10-3|.|few
TGTGCCATCAGTGGGGACGGCGGAACTGAAGCTTTCTTT
CAISGDGGTEAFF
>TRBJ2-1|TRBV11-2|TRBD2|many
TGTGCCAGCAGGGGACTAGCGGGGTACAATGAGCAGTTCTTC
CASRGLAGYNEQFF
>TRBJ1-1|TRBV6-5|.|many
TGTGCCAGCAGTTACAATCCAGCTCAGCCTGAAGCTTTCTTT
CASSYNPAQPEAFF
>TRBJ2-7|TRBV7-6|.|.
TGTGCCAGCAGCTTACCAGACAGACCCCACGAGCAGTACTTC
CASSLPDRPHEQYF
>TRBJ2-1|TRBV5-4|TRBD1|.
TGTGCCAGCAACCCCTGGATAGGGACAGGGGCCTACAATGAGCAGTTCTTC
CASNPWIGTGAYNEQFF
>TRBJ2-7|TRBV20-1|.|many
TGCAGTGCTAGTCAGGGACTCTTTGGCGAGCAGTACTTC
CSASQGLFGEQYF
>TRBJ2-7|TRBV6-2/TRBV6-3|TRBD2|many
TGTGCCAGCAGTCGGGCTAGCGGCTACGAGCAGTACTTC
CASSRASGYEQYF
>TRBJ1-1|TRBV30|.|few
TGTGCCTGGAGTGTAGGGGTTGGGGGGCAGAACACTGAAGCTTTCTTT
CAWSVGVGGQNTEAFF
>TRBJ1-6|TRBV2|.|few
TGTGCCAGCCTAGGGGGGGGAGCAATGGGTTCACCCCTCCACTTT
CASLGGGAMGSPLHF
>TRBJ2-1|TRBV20-1|TRBD2|.
TGCAGTGCCTCCAAGCGGGAGGGGTACAATGAGCAGTTCTTC
CSASKREGYNEQFF
>TRBJ1-1|TRBV7-9|TRBD1|.
TGTGCCAGCACCGGGACAGGGCCCGCTGAAGCTTTCTTT
CASTGTGPAEAFF
>TRBJ1-5|TRBV7-2|.|few
TGTGCCAGCAGTCCTCAGGGTTTACAGCCCCAGCATTTT
CASSPQGLQPQHF
>TRBJ2-7|TRBV7-8|.|many
TGTGCCAGCAGCTTCGTCGGTACGGACGAGCAGTACTTC
CASSFVGTDEQYF
>TRBJ1-1|TRBV2|TRBD1|many
TGTGCCAGCAGTGGGGGGGTAGGTCAGGGGGGAGCTTTCTTT
CASSGGVGQGGAFF
>TRBJ2-1|TRBV7-9|.|many
TGTGCCAGCAGCTCCTCCTCGGGGGCGCGGTACAATGAGCAGTTCTTC
CASSSSSGARYNEQFF
>TRBJ2-2|TRBV3-1|.|.
TGTGCCAGCAGCCAAGGATCAGGGGCCGGGGAGCTGTTTTTT
CASSQGSGAGELFF
>TRBJ2-3|TRBV10-3|.|.
TGTGCCATCAGTGAGTCAACAGGGACAGATACGCAGTATTTT
CAISESTGTDTQYF
>TRBJ2-1|TRBV19|TRBD2|.
TGTGCCAGTAGTATCGGACTAGCAGCCTACAATGAGCAGTTCTTC
CASSIGLAAYNEQFF
>TRBJ2-5|TRBV5-1|.|few
TGCGCCAGCAGCTTGGCCCACCGAGCGGGCCTCCAAGAGACCCAGTACTTC
CASSLAHRAGLQETQYF
>TRBJ1-2|TRBV24-1|TRBD1|few
TGTGCCACCAGTGATTTACGGGACAGCCAGGGCTACACCTTC
CATSDLRDSQGYTF
>TRBJ2-1|TRBV6-1|TRBD1|.
TGTGCCAGCAGTCAAGGGACAGGGTGGGGCAATGAGCAGTTCTTC
CASSQGTGWGNEQFF
>TRBJ1-2|TRBV12-3/TRBV12-4|TRBD1|.
TGTGCCAGCAGACCCGGGACAGGCTATGGCTACACCTTC
CASRPGTGYGYTF
>TRBJ2-2|TRBV15|.|few
TGTGCCACCAGCAGAGTTGGGGGGCAGAGCACCGGGGAGCTGTTTTTT
CATSRVGGQSTGELFF
>TRBJ1-1|TRBV9|TRBD1|.
TGTGCCAGCAGCGTACGATCGTCACAGGGGGCGTCTGAAGCTTTCTTT
CASSVRSSQGASEAFF
>TRBJ1-5|TRBV20-1|TRBD1|.
TGCAGTGCTAGAGATTTTAAACAGGGGGGGTCGCCCCAGCATTTT
CSARDFKQGGSPQHF
>TRBJ2-3|TRBV12-5|.|.
TGTGCTAGTGGTTTGGTACTGGAGGATACGCAGTATTTT
CASGLVLEDTQYF
>TRBJ2-5|TRBV15|.|few
TGTGCCACCAGCAATCAAATGGAGACCCAGTACTTC
CATSNQMETQYF
>TRBJ2-7|TRBV6-1|.|many
TGTGCCAGCACCCAACTGAGTGACAGTTACGAGCAGTACTTC
CASTQLSDSYEQYF
>TRBJ2-1|TRBV5-1|TRBD2|many
TGCGCCAGCAGCACTACTAGCGGTAACAATGAGCAGTTCTTC
CASSTTSGNNEQFF
>TRBJ2-7|TRBV20-1|TRBD2|few
TGCAGTGCTCAGCCCCTCCGACTAGCGTTTCAGCAGTACTTC
CSAQPLRLAFQQYF
>TRBJ2-7|TRBV6-6|.|.
TGTGCCAGCAGTTACCTCGGGACACCCAACCACGAGCAGTACTTC
CASSYLGTPNHEQYF
>TRBJ2-1|TRBV9|.|few
TGTGCCAGCAGCGTTTCCCCAATCAGGGGCCCCAATGAGCAGTTCTTC
CASSVSPIRGPNEQFF
>TRBJ2-3|TRBV5-1|TRBD1|many
TGCGCCAGCAGCCCCTACAGGGGGACCCCCACAGATACGCAGTATTTT
CASSPYRGTPTDTQYF
>TRBJ1-1|TRBV7-9|TRBD1|.
TGTGCCAGCAGAAGAAGTAAACGGGACAGGTCACGCAGGGTAGACACTGAAGCTTTCTTT
CASRRSKRDRSRRVDTEAFF